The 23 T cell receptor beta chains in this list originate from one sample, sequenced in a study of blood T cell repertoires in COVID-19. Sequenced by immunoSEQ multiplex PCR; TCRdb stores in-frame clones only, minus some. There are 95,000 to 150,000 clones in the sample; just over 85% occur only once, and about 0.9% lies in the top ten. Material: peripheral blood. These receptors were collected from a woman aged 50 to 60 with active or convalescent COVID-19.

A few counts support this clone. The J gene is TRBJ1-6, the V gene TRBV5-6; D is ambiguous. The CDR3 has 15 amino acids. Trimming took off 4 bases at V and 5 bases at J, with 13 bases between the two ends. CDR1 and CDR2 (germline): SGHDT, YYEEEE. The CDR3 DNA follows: TGTGCCAGCAGCGGGCTGACGATTGATAATTCACCCCTCCACTTT. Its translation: CASSGLTIDNSPLHF.

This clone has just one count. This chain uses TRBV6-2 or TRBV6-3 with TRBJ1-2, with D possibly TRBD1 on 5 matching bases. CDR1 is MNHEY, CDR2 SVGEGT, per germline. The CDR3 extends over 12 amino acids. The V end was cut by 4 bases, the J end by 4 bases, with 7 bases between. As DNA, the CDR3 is TGTGCCAGCAGTTCTCAGGGCTATGGCTACACCTTC. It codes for CASSSQGYGYTF.

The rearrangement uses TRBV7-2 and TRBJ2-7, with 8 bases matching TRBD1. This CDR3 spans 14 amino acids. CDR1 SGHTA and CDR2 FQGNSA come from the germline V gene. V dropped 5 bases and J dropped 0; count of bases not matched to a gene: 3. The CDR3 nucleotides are TGTGCCAGCAGCGCTCAGGGGGCCTCCTACGAGCAGTACTTC. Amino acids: CASSAQGASYEQYF.

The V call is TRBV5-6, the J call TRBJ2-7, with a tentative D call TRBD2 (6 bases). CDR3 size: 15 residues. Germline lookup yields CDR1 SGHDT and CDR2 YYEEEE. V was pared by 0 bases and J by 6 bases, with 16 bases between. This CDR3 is CASSLATRGGREQYF. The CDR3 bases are TGTGCCAGCAGCTTGGCCACTAGGGGAGGTCGCGAGCAGTACTTC.

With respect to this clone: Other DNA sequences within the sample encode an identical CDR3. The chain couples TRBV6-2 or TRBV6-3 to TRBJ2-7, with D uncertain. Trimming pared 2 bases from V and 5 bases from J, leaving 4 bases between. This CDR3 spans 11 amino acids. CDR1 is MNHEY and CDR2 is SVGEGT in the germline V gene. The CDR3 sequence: CASSYSNEQYF. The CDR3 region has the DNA TGTGCCAGCAGTTACAGCAACGAGCAGTACTTC.

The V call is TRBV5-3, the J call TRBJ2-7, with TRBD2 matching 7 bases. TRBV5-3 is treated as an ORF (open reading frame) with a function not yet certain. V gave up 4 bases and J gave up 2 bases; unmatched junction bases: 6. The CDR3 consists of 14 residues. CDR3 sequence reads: CARSPTSRPYEQYF. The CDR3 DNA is TGTGCCAGAAGCCCGACTAGCCGTCCCTACGAGCAGTACTTC.

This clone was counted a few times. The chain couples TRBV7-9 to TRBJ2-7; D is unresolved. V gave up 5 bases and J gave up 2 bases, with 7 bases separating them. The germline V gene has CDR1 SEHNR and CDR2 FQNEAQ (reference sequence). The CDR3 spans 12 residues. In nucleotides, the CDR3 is TGTGCCAGCAGCCCCCAGGCCTACGAGCAGTACTTC. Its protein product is CASSPQAYEQYF.

For the CDR3, the DNA is TGTGCCAGTAGTATTAGTGGGGCAGGGATCTACGAGCAGTACTTC. Residues: CASSISGAGIYEQYF. J is TRBJ2-7 and V is TRBV19; possibly TRBD1 for D (5 bases). The CDR3 is 15 residues long. Germline V gives CDR1 LNHDA, CDR2 SQIVND (reference sequence). V was shortened by 3 bases and J by 3 bases, with 15 bases between the two germline ends.

The CDR3 DNA is TGTGCCAGCAGCCTAGGTAGTAGGGGGCTTGGAAACACCATATATTTT. It translates to CASSLGSRGLGNTIYF. The chain couples TRBV28 to TRBJ1-3; 7 bases are shared with TRBD1. Per germline, CDR1 MDHEN and CDR2 SYDVKM. There are 16 residues in the CDR3. The J segment lost 3 bases and the V segment lost 6 bases, leaving 11 bases of the junction unmatched.

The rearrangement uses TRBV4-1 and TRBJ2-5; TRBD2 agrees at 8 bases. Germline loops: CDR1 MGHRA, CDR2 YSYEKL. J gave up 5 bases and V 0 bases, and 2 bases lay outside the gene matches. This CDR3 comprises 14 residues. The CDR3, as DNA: TGCGCCAGCAGCCAAGACCCTAGCGGGGAGACCCAGTACTTC. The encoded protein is CASSQDPSGETQYF.

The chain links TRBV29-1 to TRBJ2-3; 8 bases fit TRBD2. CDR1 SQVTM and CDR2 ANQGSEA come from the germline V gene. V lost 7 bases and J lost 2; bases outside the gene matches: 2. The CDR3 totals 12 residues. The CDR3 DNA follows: TGCAGCGGTAGCGGGAACACAGATACGCAGTATTTT. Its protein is CSGSGNTDTQYF.

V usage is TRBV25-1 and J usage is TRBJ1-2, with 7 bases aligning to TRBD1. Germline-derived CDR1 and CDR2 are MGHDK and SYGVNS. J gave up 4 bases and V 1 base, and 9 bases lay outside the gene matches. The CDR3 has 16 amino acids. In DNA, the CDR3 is TGTGCCAGCAGTGAATTGGGGATGGAGGGGGCCTATGGCTACACCTTC. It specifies CASSELGMEGAYGYTF.

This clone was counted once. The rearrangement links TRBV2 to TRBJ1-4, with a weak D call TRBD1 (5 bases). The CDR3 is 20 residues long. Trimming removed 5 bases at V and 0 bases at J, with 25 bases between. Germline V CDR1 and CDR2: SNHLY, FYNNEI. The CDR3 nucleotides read TGTGCCAGCAGTATTGGGGGTCCTAGCGGGGTAGTTGCAACTAATGAAAAACTGTTTTTT. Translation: CASSIGGPSGVVATNEKLFF.

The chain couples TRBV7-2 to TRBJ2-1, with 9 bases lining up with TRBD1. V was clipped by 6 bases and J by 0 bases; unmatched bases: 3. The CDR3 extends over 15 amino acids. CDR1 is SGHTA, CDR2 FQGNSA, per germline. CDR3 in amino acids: CASRNRGLSYNEQFF. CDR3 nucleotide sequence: TGTGCCAGCAGAAACAGGGGGCTCTCCTACAATGAGCAGTTCTTC.

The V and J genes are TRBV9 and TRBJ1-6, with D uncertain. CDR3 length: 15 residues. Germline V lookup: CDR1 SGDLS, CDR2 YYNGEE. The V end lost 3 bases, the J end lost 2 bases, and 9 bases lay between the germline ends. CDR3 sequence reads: CASSGTGTYNSPLHF. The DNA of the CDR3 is TGTGCCAGCAGCGGAACCGGGACCTATAATTCACCCCTCCACTTT. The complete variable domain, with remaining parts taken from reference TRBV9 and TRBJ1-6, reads DSGVTQTPKHLITATGQRVTLRCSPRSGDLSVYWYQQSLDQGLQFLIQYYNGEERAKGNILERFSAQQFPDLHSELNLSSLELGDSALYFCASSGTGTYNSPLHFGNGTRLTVT.

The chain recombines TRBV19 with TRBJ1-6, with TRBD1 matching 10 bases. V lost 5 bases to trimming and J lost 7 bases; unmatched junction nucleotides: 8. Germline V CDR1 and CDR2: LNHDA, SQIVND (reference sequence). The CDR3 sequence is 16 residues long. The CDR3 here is CASSPWPGQGNSPLHF. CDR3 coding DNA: TGTGCCAGTAGTCCGTGGCCGGGACAGGGGAATTCACCCCTCCACTTT.

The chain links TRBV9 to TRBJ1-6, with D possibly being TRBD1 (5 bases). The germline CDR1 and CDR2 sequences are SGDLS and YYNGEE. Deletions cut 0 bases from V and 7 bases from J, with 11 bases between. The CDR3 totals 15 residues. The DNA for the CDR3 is TGTGCCAGCAGCGTAGAAGGGGTGGAAAATTCACCCCTCCACTTT. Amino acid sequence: CASSVEGVENSPLHF.

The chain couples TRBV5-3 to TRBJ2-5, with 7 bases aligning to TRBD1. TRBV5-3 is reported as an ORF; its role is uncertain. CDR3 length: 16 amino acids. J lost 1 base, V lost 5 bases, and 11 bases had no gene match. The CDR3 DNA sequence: TGTGCCAGAAGACACCCGACAGGGACCCTCCAAGAGACCCAGTACTTC. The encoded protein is CARRHPTGTLQETQYF.

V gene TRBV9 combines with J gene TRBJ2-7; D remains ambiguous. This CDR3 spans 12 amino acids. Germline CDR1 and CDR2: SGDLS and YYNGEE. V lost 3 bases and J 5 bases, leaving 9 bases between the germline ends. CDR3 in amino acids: CASSAQSDEQYF. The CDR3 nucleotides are TGTGCCAGCAGCGCCCAAAGCGACGAGCAGTACTTC.

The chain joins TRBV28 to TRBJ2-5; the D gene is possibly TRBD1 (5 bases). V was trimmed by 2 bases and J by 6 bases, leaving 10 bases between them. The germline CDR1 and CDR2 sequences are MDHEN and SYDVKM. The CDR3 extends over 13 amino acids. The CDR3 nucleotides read TGTGCCAGCAGTTTAAGGGGTCACCAGACCCAGTACTTC. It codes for CASSLRGHQTQYF.

The CDR3 sequence: CASSYPAGGYNEQFF. The CDR3 DNA reads as TGTGCCAGCAGTTACCCGGCAGGGGGCTACAATGAGCAGTTCTTC. This chain connects TRBV6-2 or TRBV6-3 to TRBJ2-1, with TRBD1 matching 7 bases. Losses at the gene ends were 2 bases for V and 3 bases for J; bases not matched to a gene: 4. This CDR3 is built from 15 residues. CDR1 MNHEY and CDR2 SVGEGT come from the germline V gene.

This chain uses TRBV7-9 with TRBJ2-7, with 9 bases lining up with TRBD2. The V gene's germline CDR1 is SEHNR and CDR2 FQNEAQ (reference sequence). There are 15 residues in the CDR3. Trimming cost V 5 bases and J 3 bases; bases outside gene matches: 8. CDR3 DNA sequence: TGTGCCAGCAGCGCATCTAGCGGGACAAACTACGAGCAGTACTTC. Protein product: CASSASSGTNYEQYF.

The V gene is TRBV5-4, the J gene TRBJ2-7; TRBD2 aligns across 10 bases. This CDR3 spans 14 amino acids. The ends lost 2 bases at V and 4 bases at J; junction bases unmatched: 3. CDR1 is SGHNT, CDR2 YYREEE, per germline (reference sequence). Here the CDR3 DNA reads TGTGCCAGCAGCTTTGAAGCGGGGGGGTACGAGCAGTACTTC. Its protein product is CASSFEAGGYEQYF. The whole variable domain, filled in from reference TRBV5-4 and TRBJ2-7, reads ETGVTQSPTHLIKTRGQQVTLRCSSQSGHNTVSWYQQALGQGPQFIFQYYREEENGRGNFPPRFSGLQFPNYSSELNVNALELDDSALYLCASSFEAGGYEQYFGPGTRLTVT.